Shown below are 10 T cell receptor beta chains from a single sample sequenced in a study of blood T cell repertoires in COVID-19. The protocol was immunoSEQ multiplex PCR, while the TCRdb copy is restricted to in-frame clones and leaves out a portion. Of 190,000 or so clones listed, 90% were seen once; the top ten hold over 0.95%. Sequencing was done on a sample of PBMCs or T cells enriched from blood (not recorded which). The source is a man younger than 40 who had recovered from COVID-19.

V gene TRBV10-3 combines with J gene TRBJ1-2; 7 nucleotides match TRBD1. Germline V gives CDR1 ENHRY, CDR2 SYGVKD. Unmatched junction bases numbered 15, after V lost 10 bases and J lost 1 base. This CDR3 has 16 amino acids. CDR3 nucleotide sequence: TGTGCCAGCAAAGGAGAGGGGACAGCGATTAACTATGGCTACACCTTC. Its translation is CASKGEGTAINYGYTF.

The gene calls are TRBV2 and TRBJ2-1; D is unclear. Germline V lookup: CDR1 SNHLY, CDR2 FYNNEI. This CDR3 region has 13 residues. The V and J ends lost 3 bases and 5 bases respectively, with 8 bases between them. The CDR3 bases are TGTGCCAGCAGTGAGTGGAGAGACAATGAGCAGTTCTTC. Amino acid sequence: CASSEWRDNEQFF.

The V call is TRBV4-3, the J call TRBJ2-7, with 9 bases that match TRBD2. Germline CDR1 reads LGHNA; CDR2 reads YSLEER. V lost 4 bases, J lost 3 bases, and 7 bases stayed unmatched. This CDR3 contains 15 residues. As DNA, the CDR3 is TGCGCCAGCAGCCCGACCCCAGCGGGAGGCTACGAGCAGTACTTC. Translated: CASSPTPAGGYEQYF.

This chain joins TRBV6-5 and TRBJ1-6, with 8 bases matching TRBD1. The germline CDR1 and CDR2 sequences are MNHEY and SVGAGI. The CDR3 has 13 residues. V was clipped by 11 bases and J by 6 bases; unmatched bases: 6. In nucleotides, the CDR3 is TGTGCCGCTCAGGGGGCGCGTAATTCACCCCTCCACTTT. It is translated as CAAQGARNSPLHF.

This clone occurred once. The chain joins TRBV4-2 to TRBJ2-3; a possible D gene is TRBD2 (6 bases). Germline V gene lookup returns CDR1 LGHNA and CDR2 YNFKEQ. V lost 3 bases and J lost 2, with 12 bases in between. This CDR3 region has 15 residues. The CDR3 DNA reads TGTGCCAGCAGCCACCGGGAGACAAACACAGATACGCAGTATTTT. This encodes CASSHRETNTDTQYF.

The V gene is TRBV7-8, the J gene TRBJ2-5; 9 nucleotides align to TRBD2. The CDR3 runs to 15 residues. From germline, CDR1 is SGHVS and CDR2 FQNEAQ. The V and J ends lost 1 base and 4 bases, in that order; junction bases with no gene match: 4. CDR3 DNA sequence: TGTGCCAGCAGCTTAGAGGCGGGAGGGGTAGAGACCCAGTACTTC. The encoded protein is CASSLEAGGVETQYF. Drawing the rest from reference TRBV7-8 and TRBJ2-5, the complete variable domain is GAGVSQSPRYKVAKRGQDVALRCDPISGHVSLFWYQQALGQGPEFLTYFQNEAQLDKSGLPSDRFFAERPEGSVSTLKIQRTQQEDSAVYLCASSLEAGGVETQYFGPGTRLLVL.

The genes are TRBV5-1 and TRBJ2-5, with unresolved D. The germline CDR1 and CDR2 sequences are SGHRS and YFSETQ. V lost 4 bases and J 2 bases, leaving 6 bases between the germline ends. The CDR3 is 12 amino acids. This CDR3 reads CASSLGQETQYF. The CDR3 DNA is TGCGCCAGCAGCCTAGGACAAGAGACCCAGTACTTC.

The V and J genes are TRBV19 and TRBJ2-2; 7 bases are shared with TRBD2. CDR3 length equals 16 residues. V lost 6 bases to trimming and J lost 1 base; unmatched junction nucleotides: 8. In germline, CDR1 is LNHDA, CDR2 SQIVND (reference sequence). The CDR3 here is CASSIRLAENTGELFF. CDR3 in DNA: TGTGCCAGTAGCATAAGACTAGCCGAGAACACCGGGGAGCTGTTTTTT.

This rearrangement joins TRBV4-3 to TRBJ2-5; 8 bases agree with TRBD2. This CDR3 has 16 residues. V was pared by 0 bases and J by 3 bases, with 6 bases of the junction left unmatched. Germline lookup yields CDR1 LGHNA and CDR2 YSLEER. The CDR3: CASSQEGGLVEETQYF. The CDR3 nucleotides read TGCGCCAGCAGCCAAGAGGGGGGACTAGTGGAAGAGACCCAGTACTTC.

This clone was counted between two and nine times. The chain is built from TRBV6-2 or TRBV6-3 and TRBJ2-3; TRBD2 aligns across 13 bases. Germline V lookup: CDR1 MNHEY, CDR2 SVGEGT. This CDR3 has 18 amino acids. The junction had 7 bases not matched to a gene; V was cut back by 2 bases and J by 2 bases. The CDR3 spells CASSYEGTSGIDTDTQYF. Here the CDR3 DNA reads TGTGCCAGCAGTTACGAGGGGACTAGCGGGATAGACACAGATACGCAGTATTTT.